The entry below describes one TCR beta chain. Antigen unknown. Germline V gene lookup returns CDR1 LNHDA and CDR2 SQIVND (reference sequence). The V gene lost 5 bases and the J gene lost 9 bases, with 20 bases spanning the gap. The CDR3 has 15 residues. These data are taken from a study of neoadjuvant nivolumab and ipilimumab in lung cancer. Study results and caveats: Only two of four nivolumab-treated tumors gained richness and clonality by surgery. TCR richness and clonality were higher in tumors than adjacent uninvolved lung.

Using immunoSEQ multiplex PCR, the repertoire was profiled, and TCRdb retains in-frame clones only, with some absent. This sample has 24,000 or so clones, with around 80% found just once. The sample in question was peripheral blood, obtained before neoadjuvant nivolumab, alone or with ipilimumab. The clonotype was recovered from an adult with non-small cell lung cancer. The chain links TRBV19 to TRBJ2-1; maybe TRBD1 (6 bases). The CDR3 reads CASSYLGAPQGEQFF. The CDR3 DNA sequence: TGTGCCAGTAGTTATCTGGGGGCCCCTCAGGGTGAGCAGTTCTTC. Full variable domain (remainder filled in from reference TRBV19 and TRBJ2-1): DGGITQSPKYLFRKEGQNVTLSCEQNLNHDAMYWYRQDPGQGLRLIYYSQIVNDFQKGDIAEGYSVSREKKESFPLTVTSAQKNPTAFYLCASSYLGAPQGEQFFGPGTRLTVL.